The 4 T cell receptor beta chains below were found in one sample sequenced in a study of vaccination and CD4 T cells after COVID-19. The treatment: roughly ten-day PBMC culture with coronavirus spike peptide pools or control peptides (ViraFEST assay). Those CD4+ T cells from the unexposed donor predate the COVID-19 pandemic (2011-2018). The study sequenced cultured CD4+ T cell DNA using the Oncomine TCR Beta short-read assay. TCRdb analysed the PCR reads with MiXCR anew, one entry per CDR3 protein. The table includes approximately 1,300 distinct CDR3 sequences, 40% to 60% detected once. For these TCRs, the target antigens are not known. The material sequenced was CD4+ T cells from blood, cultured in vitro. These receptors all come from a human donor in good health.

This chain's CDR3 is CSARGGAENTEAFF. CDR3 coding DNA: TGCAGTGCTAGAGGGGGCGCAGAGAACACTGAAGCTTTCTTT. The chain combines TRBV20-1 with TRBJ1-1, with D maybe TRBD1 (5 bases). This CDR3 has 14 residues. V shed 1 base and J shed 1 base, with 10 bases lying between them. Germline V gene data show CDR1 as DFQATT and CDR2 as SNEGSKA (reference sequence).

V gene TRBV6-1 combines with J gene TRBJ1-3, with no clear D. Germline loops: CDR1 MNHNS, CDR2 SASEGT. CDR3 size: 16 residues. V lost 6 bases and J 0 bases, leaving 15 bases between the germline ends. CDR3 loop: CASSRVVPYSGNTIYF. CDR3 nucleotide sequence: TGTGCCAGCAGCCGTGTTGTACCGTACTCTGGAAACACCATATATTTT.

The chain links TRBV6-2 or TRBV6-3 to TRBJ2-1, with D unresolved. V gave up 6 bases and J gave up 2 bases, with 8 bases separating them. There are 13 residues in the CDR3. Germline-derived CDR1 and CDR2 are MNHEY and SVGEGT. The CDR3 loop reads CASSRDPYNEQFF. The CDR3 nucleotides read TGTGCCAGCAGCCGTGACCCCTACAATGAGCAGTTCTTC.

The rearrangement joins TRBV28 to TRBJ1-6; D remains unclear. CDR1 MDHEN and CDR2 SYDVKM come from the germline V gene. The CDR3 runs to 13 residues. V dropped 3 bases and J dropped 10 bases, with 10 bases sitting between them. In nucleotides, the CDR3 is TGTGCCAGCAGTTTTTGGGTAGGGTCACCCCTCCACTTT. This sequence encodes CASSFWVGSPLHF.